Sequencing of this TCR beta chain was carried out in a study of T cells expressing NK-cell markers. In the study overall: Seven donors tested HCMV-seropositive and one tested seronegative among the eight sequenced.

CDR3 length: 14 amino acids. The germline V gene encodes CDR1 KGHDR and CDR2 SFDVKD. TCRdb derives one entry per CDR3 protein from the 5' RACE reads, leaving out DNA. This table lists about 400,000 distinct CDR3 sequences. The sequenced sample consisted of blood T cells: a sorted CD56 or NKG2C T cell subset, CD4+ or CD8+ T cells, or bulk PBMC T cells (not recorded which). V is TRBV24-1 and J is TRBJ1-2; TCRdb names TRBD1, which stays unverified in the absence of DNA. The source of this sequence is a woman in her forties or fifties in good health. CDR3: CATSAVDRAYGYTF.